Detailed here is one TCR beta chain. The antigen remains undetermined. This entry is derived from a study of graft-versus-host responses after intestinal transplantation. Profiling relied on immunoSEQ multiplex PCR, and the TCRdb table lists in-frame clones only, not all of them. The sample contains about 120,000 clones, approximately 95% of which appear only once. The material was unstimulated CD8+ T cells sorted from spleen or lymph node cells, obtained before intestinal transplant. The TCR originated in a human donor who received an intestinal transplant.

The CDR3 coding sequence is TGTGCCAGCAGCCCTAATCTAGGGGGAGGATACGAGCAGTACTTC. This encodes CASSPNLGGGYEQYF. V is TRBV4-2 and J is TRBJ2-7; the D gene could be TRBD1 or TRBD2 (6 bases each). The CDR3 spans 15 residues. Between the trimmed V and J ends, which lost 4 bases and 4 bases, there was a span of 17 bases. CDR1 and CDR2 (germline): LGHNA, YNFKEQ.